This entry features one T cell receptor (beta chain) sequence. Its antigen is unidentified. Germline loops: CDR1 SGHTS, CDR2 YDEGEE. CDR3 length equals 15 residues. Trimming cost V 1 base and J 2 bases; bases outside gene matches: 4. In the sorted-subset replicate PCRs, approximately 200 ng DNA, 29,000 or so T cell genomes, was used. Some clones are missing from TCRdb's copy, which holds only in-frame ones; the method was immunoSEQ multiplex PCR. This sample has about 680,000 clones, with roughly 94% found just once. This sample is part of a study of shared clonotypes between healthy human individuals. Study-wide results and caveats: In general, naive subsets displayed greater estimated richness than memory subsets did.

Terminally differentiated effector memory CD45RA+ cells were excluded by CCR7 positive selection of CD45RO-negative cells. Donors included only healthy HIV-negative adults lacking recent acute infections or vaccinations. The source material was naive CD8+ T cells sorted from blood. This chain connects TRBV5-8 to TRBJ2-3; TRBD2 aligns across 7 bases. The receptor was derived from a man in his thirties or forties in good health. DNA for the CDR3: TGTGCCAGCAGCTTGCCGGCGGGAGCCACAGATACGCAGTATTTT. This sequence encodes CASSLPAGATDTQYF.